The entry that follows covers one T cell receptor beta chain sequence. Through a sample-barcoded 5' primer and a J-beta primer mix, a second PCR was run for roughly 6 to 11 cycles. TCRdb passed the 5' RACE reads through MiXCR, listing each CDR3 protein once. The sample lists around 1,700,000 distinct CDR3 sequences; under 30% were seen once. Germline CDR1 and CDR2: SQVTM and ANQGSEA. The CDR3 consists of 15 residues. The ends lost 7 bases at V and 2 bases at J; junction bases unmatched: 6. This entry comes from a study of blood T cells in healthy people across ages. The clonotype comes from a woman in her 30s in good health. The sequenced sample consisted of blood. V usage is TRBV29-1 and J usage is TRBJ2-2; 11 nucleotides align to TRBD2. The CDR3 DNA is TGCAGCGCCGGGGGACTAGCGGTCAACACCGGGGAGCTGTTTTTT. It encodes CSAGGLAVNTGELFF.